This T cell receptor (beta chain) was documented in a study of human T cells and chemical hapten exposure. Study context: A roughly 2 cm by roughly 2 cm inner upper arm patch received 2% DPC for sensitization.

The CDR3 contains 17 residues. Trimming at V came to 6 bases and at J to 4 bases, leaving 9 bases not matched to a gene. This clonotype was seen only a few times. The antigen is unknown. Study conclusions and caveats: Donors in the study had alopecia, meaning their immune response may differ from healthy people's.

Using its own MiXCR run on the RACE reads, TCRdb lists one record per CDR3 protein. The sample yields 75,000 to 95,000 distinct CDR3 sequences, approximately 12% seen once. The time point was: patch test 1, 2 weeks after DPC sensitization. Sample treatment: therapeutic diphenylcyclopropenone sensitization with weekly scalp DPC. The chain uses TRBV12-3 or TRBV12-4 and TRBJ1-4; 12 nucleotides match TRBD1. The sample consisted of whole blood, taken in connection with sensitization to the hapten diphenylcyclopropenone (DPC). This TCR was recovered from a woman aged 55-70 years with alopecia areata. Some clones in this sample may be carry-over from other donors' samples. CDR3 residues: CASRGGTGGSGNEKLFF. The CDR3 DNA reads TGTGCCAGCAGAGGCGGGACAGGGGGCTCGGGTAATGAAAAACTGTTTTTT.